This T cell receptor (beta chain) emerged from a study of T-cell memory formation after mild COVID-19. V gave up 3 bases and J gave up 6 bases, with 7 bases separating them. Germline V gives CDR1 SGHTA, CDR2 FQGNSA. CDR3 size: 12 residues. This clonotype was found many times. TCRdb used MiXCR to reprocess the 5' RACE reads, holding one entry per CDR3 protein. The table records 65,000 to 95,000 distinct CDR3 sequences, around 13% of them present only once. The TCR was taken from a man between 18 and 29 years old who had mild COVID-19 (a few samples of this study predate the infection). Cell type and time point are not known. The gene calls are TRBV7-2 and TRBJ2-3; either TRBD1 or TRBD2 may fit D (5 bases each). Specimen: PBMCs or a T cell subset sorted from them (not recorded which). The CDR3 DNA follows: TGTGCCAGCAGCTTGGGGGTTGATACGCAGTATTTT. It codes for CASSLGVDTQYF. The full variable domain, completed using reference TRBV7-2 and TRBJ2-3, is GAGVSQSPSNKVTEKGKDVELRCDPISGHTALYWYRQSLGQGLEFLIYFQGNSAPDKSGLPSDRFSAERTGGSVSTLTIQRTQQEDSAVYLCASSLGVDTQYFGPGTRLTVL.